Listed below are T cell receptor beta chains from one sample, sequenced in a study of cytomegalovirus exposure and HLA in healthy donors. Here immunoSEQ multiplex PCR was the method, and the copy in TCRdb shows in-frame clones only, minus some. This repertoire shows around 130,000 clones, almost 85% found once; its top ten account for 2.7%. Sequenced: PBMCs. Receptors originate from a boy aged 2 to 10 in good health and CMV-seronegative. The CDR3 runs from the conserved cysteine through the conserved F or W. A D gene is named only where the DNA matches it firmly.

length,V,D,J,CDR3
17,TRBV7-6,-,TRBJ2-1,CASSLVAGSSSYNEQFF
14,TRBV6-5,-,TRBJ1-1,CASSYGAMNTEAFF
14,TRBV11-3,-,TRBJ2-2,CASSLDAEAGELFF
14,TRBV6-4,-,TRBJ1-6,CASSERGSNSPLHF
15,TRBV2,TRBD1,TRBJ1-2,CASRPRDRFNYGYTF
15,TRBV19,-,TRBJ1-2,CASSPDGKPLYGYTF
14,TRBV10-3,-,TRBJ1-3,CAISESSGGNTIYF
14,TRBV2,TRBD1,TRBJ1-1,CASSTFSGTAEAFF
17,TRBV4-2,TRBD1,-,CASSQSTGTGVSYEQYF
13,TRBV6-6,-,TRBJ1-2,CASSYDRNYGYTF
16,TRBV6-5,TRBD1,TRBJ1-6,CASTYNRGSYNSPLHF
15,TRBV30,TRBD1,TRBJ2-2,CAWQTGTGDTGELFF
17,TRBV7-7,TRBD2,TRBJ2-3,CASSPLAGGRSTDTQYF
16,TRBV5-4,-,TRBJ1-4,CASSLGAGWPNEKLFF
12,TRBV6-1,-,TRBJ1-2,CASSVGVPGYTF
16,TRBV28,TRBD1,TRBJ1-1,CASSFSDRGISTEAFF
13,TRBV6-6,-,TRBJ1-1,CASSQGTDTEAFF
12,TRBV19,-,TRBJ2-5,CASSKFSETQYF
14,TRBV5-1,-,TRBJ1-2,CASSLEGKGYGYTF
14,TRBV7-3,TRBD2,TRBJ2-3,CASSSGLAADTQYF
15,TRBV19,-,TRBJ2-3,CASSFVSLVRDTQYF
11,TRBV30,-,TRBJ1-2,CAWSLGEAYTF
14,TRBV6-5,-,TRBJ2-5,CASSSEGDVGTQYF
14,TRBV7-8,-,TRBJ2-1,CASSPSRGHNEQFF